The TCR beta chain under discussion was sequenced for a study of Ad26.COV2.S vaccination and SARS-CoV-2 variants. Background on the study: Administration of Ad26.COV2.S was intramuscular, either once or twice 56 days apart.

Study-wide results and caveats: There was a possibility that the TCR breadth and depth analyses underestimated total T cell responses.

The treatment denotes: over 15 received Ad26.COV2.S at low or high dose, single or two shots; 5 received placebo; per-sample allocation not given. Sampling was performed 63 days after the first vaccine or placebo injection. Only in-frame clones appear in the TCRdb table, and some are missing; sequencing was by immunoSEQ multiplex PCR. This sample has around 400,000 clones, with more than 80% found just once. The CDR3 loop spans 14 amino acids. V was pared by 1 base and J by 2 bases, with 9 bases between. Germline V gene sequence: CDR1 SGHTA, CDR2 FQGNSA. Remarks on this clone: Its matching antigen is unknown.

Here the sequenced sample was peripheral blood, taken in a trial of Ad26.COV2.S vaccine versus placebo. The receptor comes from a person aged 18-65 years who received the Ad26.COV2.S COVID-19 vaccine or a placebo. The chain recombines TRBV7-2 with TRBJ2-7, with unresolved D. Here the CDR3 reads CASSLVGGTYEQYF. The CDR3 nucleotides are TGTGCCAGCAGCTTAGTGGGCGGAACCTACGAGCAGTACTTC.